This T cell receptor beta chain was captured by sequencing in a study of T-cell reconstitution after alpha-beta-depleted transplantation in children. Points from the study as a whole: One year post-transplant, T-cell counts and diversity were largely derived from T cells produced anew.

CDR3 length: 16 residues. Germline values: CDR1 LNHDA, CDR2 SQIVND (reference sequence). The V segment lost 1 base and the J segment 6 bases; nucleotides outside the gene matches: 4. This clonotype was seen a few times. The antigen is not known. TCRbeta library construction was performed incorporating unique molecular identifiers. TCRdb processed the PCR reads anew with MiXCR; each CDR3 protein has one entry. The table records over 150,000 distinct CDR3 sequences, 5.5% to 7% of them present only once. The sample in question was PBMCs, obtained before TCRalphabeta/CD19-depleted stem cell transplant. The chain joins TRBV19 to TRBJ2-1, with 12 bases fitting TRBD1. This TCR came from a girl under three years old with combined immunodeficiency, due to receive a stem cell transplant. The CDR3 region has the DNA TGTGCCAGTAGTATAGGGGGGACAGGGGGCATCAATGAGCAGTTCTTC. Its translation: CASSIGGTGGINEQFF.